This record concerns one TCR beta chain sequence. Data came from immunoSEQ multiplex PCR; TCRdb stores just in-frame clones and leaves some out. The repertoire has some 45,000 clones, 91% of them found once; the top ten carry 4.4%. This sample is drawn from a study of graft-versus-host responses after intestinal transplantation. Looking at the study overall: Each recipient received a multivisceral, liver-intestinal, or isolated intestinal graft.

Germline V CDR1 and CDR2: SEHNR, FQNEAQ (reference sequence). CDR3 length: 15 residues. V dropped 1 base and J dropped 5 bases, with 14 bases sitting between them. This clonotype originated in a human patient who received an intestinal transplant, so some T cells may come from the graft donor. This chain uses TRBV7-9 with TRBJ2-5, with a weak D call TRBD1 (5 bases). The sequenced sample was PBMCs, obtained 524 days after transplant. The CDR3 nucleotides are TGTGCCAGCAGCTTAGGGGAAGGACATCTGGAGACCCAGTACTTC. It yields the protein CASSLGEGHLETQYF. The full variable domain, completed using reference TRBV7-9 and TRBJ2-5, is DTGVSQNPRHKITKRGQNVTFRCDPISEHNRLYWYRQTLGQGPEFLTYFQNEAQLEKSRLLSDRFSAERPKGSFSTLEIQRTEQGDSAMYLCASSLGEGHLETQYFGPGTRLLVL.